These 20 T cell receptor beta chains were sequenced from one sample in a study of blood T cell repertoires in COVID-19. The table came from immunoSEQ multiplex PCR; TCRdb's copy has only in-frame clones and leaves some out. This table has around 100,000 clones, around 87% appearing once. Sequenced sample: peripheral blood. The receptors were gathered from a human donor with acute or convalescent COVID-19. The donor label of this sample is uncertain.

A single count supports this clone. The chain is built from TRBV19 and TRBJ1-1, with D unresolved. V gave up 6 bases and J gave up 5 bases, with 7 bases separating them. CDR3 length: 11 amino acids. CDR1 is LNHDA, CDR2 SQIVND, per germline (reference sequence). CDR3 loop: CASRAWTEAFF. As DNA, the CDR3 is TGTGCCAGTAGGGCATGGACTGAAGCTTTCTTT.

The chain uses TRBV7-3 and TRBJ2-3, with 9 bases aligning to TRBD2. The V gene end was trimmed by 4 bases and the J gene end by 1 base; junction bases not matched to a gene: 9. Germline CDR1 reads SGHTA; CDR2 reads FQGTGA. The CDR3 has 17 amino acids. The CDR3 loop is CASSSPGLAEGTDTQYF. DNA for the CDR3: TGTGCCAGCAGCTCCCCGGGACTAGCTGAGGGCACAGATACGCAGTATTTT.

This chain links TRBV30 with TRBJ1-2, with D unresolved. The germline V gene encodes CDR1 GTSNPN and CDR2 SVGIG (reference sequence). The CDR3 sequence is 15 residues long. Trimming left V 4 bases short and J 6 bases short, with 21 bases between. The CDR3 bases are TGTGCCTGGACAACCGCCGAGCCGAGGAACGATGGCTACACCTTC. It specifies CAWTTAEPRNDGYTF.

V is TRBV10-3 and J is TRBJ1-3; the match to TRBD1 covers 8 bases. Trimming cost V 6 bases and J 2 bases; bases outside gene matches: 3. Per germline, CDR1 ENHRY and CDR2 SYGVKD. The CDR3 contains 14 residues. The CDR3 region has the DNA TGTGCCATCAGAGGACAGGGCCCTGGAAACACCATATATTTT. It translates to CAIRGQGPGNTIYF.

The chain joins TRBV5-1 to TRBJ2-7, with TRBD2 matching 8 bases. The length of the CDR3 is 13 residues. The V and J ends lost 2 bases and 12 bases, in that order; junction bases with no gene match: 10. Germline CDR1 and CDR2: SGHRS and YFSETQ. CDR3 loop: CASSFLAGSPVYF. In nucleotides, the CDR3 is TGCGCCAGCAGCTTCCTAGCGGGCAGTCCCGTGTACTTC.

This chain connects TRBV4-3 to TRBJ2-5; possibly TRBD2 for D (5 bases). The CDR3 totals 16 residues. Trimming removed 0 bases from V and 4 bases from J, with 15 bases in between. The germline gives CDR1 LGHNA, CDR2 YSLEER. CDR3 residues: CASSQDRASRAETQYF. In DNA form, the CDR3 reads TGCGCCAGCAGCCAAGATCGGGCTAGCCGGGCAGAGACCCAGTACTTC.

This clone was seen just once. The chain uses TRBV19 and TRBJ2-3; the D is unclear. CDR1 and CDR2 (germline): LNHDA, SQIVND (reference sequence). The V gene lost 3 bases and the J gene lost 6 bases, with 16 bases spanning the gap. The CDR3 has 15 amino acids. As DNA, the CDR3 is TGTGCCAGTAGTATTTACAGAGAAGATCCTGATACGCAGTATTTT. It translates to CASSIYREDPDTQYF. The variable domain in full, with the rest retrieved from reference TRBV19 and TRBJ2-3, is DGGITQSPKYLFRKEGQNVTLSCEQNLNHDAMYWYRQDPGQGLRLIYYSQIVNDFQKGDIAEGYSVSREKKESFPLTVTSAQKNPTAFYLCASSIYREDPDTQYFGPGTRLTVL.

The table lists this clone with a few counts. CDR3 in DNA: TGTGCCAGCAGCCAAGTAGAACAGGTTCCCACCTACGAGCAGTACTTC. It codes for CASSQVEQVPTYEQYF. The rearrangement uses TRBV14 and TRBJ2-7; possibly TRBD1 for D (5 bases). CDR1 and CDR2 (germline): SGHDN, FVKESK. CDR3 length: 16 residues. V lost 1 base to trimming and J lost 2 bases, with 15 bases between them.

The CDR3 reads CASSGGDRAGYTF. The CDR3 nucleotides are TGCGCCAGCAGCGGTGGGGACAGGGCTGGCTACACCTTC. The V gene is TRBV5-1, the J gene TRBJ1-2; 9 nucleotides align to TRBD1. Per the germline V gene, CDR1 is SGHRS and CDR2 is YFSETQ. V gave up 4 bases and J gave up 7 bases; unmatched junction bases: 5. The CDR3 is made up of 13 amino acids.

This chain links TRBV4-1 with TRBJ1-1; D unclear. CDR1 is MGHRA, CDR2 YSYEKL, per germline. Between the trimmed V and J ends, which lost 8 bases and 6 bases, there was a span of 10 bases. The CDR3 length is 11 residues. In DNA form, the CDR3 reads TGCGCCAGCTATAAGGGAGCTGAAGCTTTCTTT. Translated, it gives CASYKGAEAFF.

The chain uses TRBV10-3 and TRBJ1-4, with D possibly TRBD1 on 5 matching bases. Germline V gene data show CDR1 as ENHRY and CDR2 as SYGVKD. CDR3 length: 11 amino acids. The V end lost 4 bases, the J end lost 11 bases, and 8 bases lay between the germline ends. The CDR3 nucleotides are TGTGCCATCAGTGCCGGGGGGAAACTGTTTTTT. It is translated as CAISAGGKLFF.

This clone was seen just once. This rearrangement joins TRBV9 to TRBJ1-1; 7 bases are shared with TRBD1. The V gene's germline CDR1 is SGDLS and CDR2 YYNGEE. CDR3 length: 15 residues. The V segment lost 5 bases and the J segment 4 bases; nucleotides outside the gene matches: 11. CDR3 sequence: CASRTGTGGSTEAFF. The CDR3 nucleotides read TGTGCCAGCAGGACAGGGACCGGCGGATCCACTGAAGCTTTCTTT.

This chain joins TRBV4-1 and TRBJ2-5; D is undetermined. Germline CDR1 reads MGHRA; CDR2 reads YSYEKL. The CDR3 loop spans 15 amino acids. Trimming took off 4 bases at V and 1 base at J, with 13 bases between the two ends. DNA of the CDR3: TGCGCCAGCAGCCCCCTACCTGGTTCCCAAGAGACCCAGTACTTC. Translating gives CASSPLPGSQETQYF.

This clone was observed a single time. The chain joins TRBV18 to TRBJ1-4, with TRBD1 as a possible D gene (5 bases). This CDR3 spans 17 amino acids. Germline lookup yields CDR1 KGHSH and CDR2 LQKENI. V lost 3 bases to trimming and J lost 3 bases, with 17 bases between them. CDR3 coding DNA: TGTGCCAGCTCACCCGCCTGGGGGGAGAGTGCTAATGAAAAACTGTTTTTT. This sequence encodes CASSPAWGESANEKLFF.

The V gene is TRBV9, the J gene TRBJ1-3; D perhaps matches TRBD1 (6 bases). The CDR3 covers 15 residues. Trimming stripped 0 bases from V and 4 bases from J, with 11 bases between. The V gene's germline CDR1 is SGDLS and CDR2 YYNGEE. CDR3 coding DNA: TGTGCCAGCAGCGTAGGTTTGGGGGCCGGAAACACCATATATTTT. Protein: CASSVGLGAGNTIYF.

The chain has TRBV28 and TRBJ1-1, with a tentative D call TRBD1 (6 bases). This CDR3 region has 14 residues. CDR1 and CDR2 (germline): MDHEN, SYDVKM. V lost 7 bases to trimming and J lost 3 bases, with 15 bases between them. In nucleotides, the CDR3 is TGTGCCAGCATTAACAGGGTCCGGGACACTGAAGCTTTCTTT. As protein: CASINRVRDTEAFF. The full variable domain, its missing parts supplied by reference TRBV28 and TRBJ1-1, is DVKVTQSSRYLVKRTGEKVFLECVQDMDHENMFWYRQDPGLGLRLIYFSYDVKMKEKGDIPEGYSVSREKKERFSLILESASTNQTSMYLCASINRVRDTEAFFGQGTRLTVV.

The gene calls are TRBV5-1 and TRBJ1-4; 8 bases match TRBD1. CDR3 length: 15 residues. From germline, CDR1 is SGHRS and CDR2 YFSETQ. V dropped 3 bases and J dropped 8; count of bases not matched to a gene: 9. The CDR3 DNA is TGCGCCAGCAGCTCCGCAGGGGGCGGCTACGAAAAACTGTTTTTT. As protein: CASSSAGGGYEKLFF.

This chain links TRBV5-4 with TRBJ1-1, with D perhaps matching TRBD1 (5 bases). Germline V gene sequence: CDR1 SGHNT, CDR2 YYREEE (reference sequence). Trimming pared 4 bases from V and 0 bases from J, leaving 13 bases between. The CDR3 is 15 amino acids. The CDR3 DNA reads TGTGCCAGCAGCCCCAGGGTAGGGATGAACACTGAAGCTTTCTTT. Protein product: CASSPRVGMNTEAFF.

CDR3 sequence reads: CSASLEWAGDTGELFF. The CDR3 DNA sequence: TGCAGTGCTAGTCTAGAATGGGCCGGGGACACCGGGGAGCTGTTTTTT. The V gene is TRBV20-1, the J gene TRBJ2-2; possible D gene TRBD2, 5 bases. CDR1 and CDR2 from the germline V gene are DFQATT and SNEGSKA (reference sequence). V was shortened by 3 bases and J by 3 bases, with 17 bases between the two germline ends. This CDR3 comprises 16 residues.

V gene TRBV15 combines with J gene TRBJ2-1, with D perhaps TRBD2 (6 bases). CDR3 length: 14 residues. V was shortened by 3 bases and J by 16 bases, with 22 bases between the two germline ends. From germline, CDR1 is LNHNV and CDR2 YYDKDF (reference sequence). CDR3 amino acids: CATSSAAGLGSGFF. In DNA form, the CDR3 reads TGTGCCACCAGCAGCGCCGCGGGACTGGGTTCGGGATTCTTC.